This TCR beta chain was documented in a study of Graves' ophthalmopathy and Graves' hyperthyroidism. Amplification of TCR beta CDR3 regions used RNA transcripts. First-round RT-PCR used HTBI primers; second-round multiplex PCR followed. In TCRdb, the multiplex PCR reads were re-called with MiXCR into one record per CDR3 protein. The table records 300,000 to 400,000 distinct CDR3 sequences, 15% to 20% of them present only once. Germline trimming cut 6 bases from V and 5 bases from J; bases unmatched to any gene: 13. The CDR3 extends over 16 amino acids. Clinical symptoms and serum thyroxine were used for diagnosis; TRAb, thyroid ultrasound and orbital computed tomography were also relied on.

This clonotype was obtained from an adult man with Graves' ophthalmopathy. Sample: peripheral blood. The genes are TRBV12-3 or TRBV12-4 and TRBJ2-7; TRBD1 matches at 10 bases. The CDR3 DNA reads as TGTGCCAGCAGCCACATCCCGGGACAGGGGTCCAACGAGCAGTACTTC. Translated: CASSHIPGQGSNEQYF.